This T cell receptor beta chain was identified in a study of T-cell reconstitution after alpha-beta-depleted transplantation in children. Preparation of the TCRbeta library used unique molecular identifiers. Each CDR3 protein is one row after TCRdb ran MiXCR on the PCR reads. The table records hundreds of thousands of distinct CDR3 sequences, 16% of them present only once. Study findings and constraints: Day-60 TCRbeta diversity that was high in some patients was derived from surviving recipient T cells and thymic progenitors. One year post-transplant, T-cell counts and diversity were largely derived from T cells produced anew.

Germline-derived CDR1 and CDR2 are LNHNV and YYDKDF (reference sequence). The CDR3 totals 13 residues. Trimming left V 5 bases short and J 3 bases short, with 11 bases between. Concerning this clonotype: What it recognizes is unknown.

This chain joins TRBV15 and TRBJ2-7, with D perhaps being TRBD1 or TRBD2 (5 bases each). This material consisted of PBMCs, mostly from graft donor cells, taken 360 days after TCRalphabeta/CD19-depleted stem cell transplant. The sequence came from a male patient aged 2-15 years who had a stem cell transplant for acute lymphoblastic leukemia, so the T cells may come from the graft donor. The CDR3 DNA sequence: TGTGCCACCAGCCGCCGGGACGGCTACGAGCAGTACTTC. Amino acids: CATSRRDGYEQYF.